This TCR beta chain is from a study of blood T cell repertoires in COVID-19. In the study overall: T cells, B-cell-depleted T cells, or PBMCs provided the cDNA or gDNA that served as material.

This clone has a single count. As originally analysed: Reference gene primers were amplified, and this amplification served to estimate nucleated cell counts. The method was immunoSEQ multiplex PCR; TCRdb's version includes in-frame clones alone and lacks a portion of them. The DNA gave D and trimming, while V, J and clone size come from that table. The sample has 63,000 or so clones, about 80% seen once. Germline V gene sequence: CDR1 MNHEY, CDR2 SVGAGI. This CDR3 spans 15 amino acids. J gave up 7 bases and V 0 bases, and 4 bases lay outside the gene matches. V gene TRBV6-5 combines with J gene TRBJ2-2, with 8 bases that match TRBD1. Sequenced material: peripheral blood. The clonotype comes from a man older than 75 with active COVID-19. The CDR3: CASSYSSGGSGELFF. The CDR3 nucleotides are TGTGCCAGCAGTTACTCGTCAGGGGGCAGCGGGGAGCTGTTTTTT.